The subject of this entry is one TCR beta chain. The protocol was immunoSEQ multiplex PCR, while the TCRdb copy is restricted to in-frame clones and leaves out a portion. The sample lists 100,000 or so clones, about 87% occurring once. The sample comes from a study of blood T cell repertoires in COVID-19. Turning to the study itself: Donors in the United States, Italy and Spain gave samples during acute or convalescent COVID-19. The cDNA or gDNA used as material had been derived from T cells, B-cell-depleted T cells, or PBMCs.

V lost 8 bases to trimming and J lost 3 bases, with 13 bases between them. The CDR3 sequence is 13 residues long. The sequence came from a human donor in a cohort sampled during active COVID-19. Material for sequencing was peripheral blood. The chain couples TRBV12-3 or TRBV12-4 to TRBJ1-2; D perhaps matches TRBD1 (5 bases). The CDR3 DNA follows: TGTGCCAGCGGGGGGGACGGACACTATGGCTACACCTTC. It yields the protein CASGGDGHYGYTF.